These 26 T cell receptor beta chains came from one sample sequenced in a study of beta chain features in type 1 diabetes. Isolated RNA was reverse transcribed in full, so expressed TCRB transcripts were sequenced. Generated by immunoSEQ multiplex PCR, the TCRdb table keeps only in-frame clones and is missing some. This table holds about 400,000 clones, roughly 12% found once. No antigen has been assigned to these receptors. The study, taken as a whole, reports: Within each of all four CD4+ subsets, Type 1 diabetes patients had TCRB CDR3s that were moderately but significantly shorter.

The sequenced sample was naive CD4+ T cells from blood. These TCRs come from a woman aged 18-29 years with type 1 diabetes.

The genes are TRBV5-1 and TRBJ2-1, with TRBD1 as a possible D gene (6 bases). There are 15 residues in the CDR3. Deletions cut 0 bases from V and 6 bases from J, with 13 bases between. CDR1 and CDR2 from the germline V gene are SGHRS and YFSETQ. The CDR3 bases are TGCGCCAGCAGCTTGGAGGCAGGGGTTGGCAATGAGCAGTTCTTC. This encodes CASSLEAGVGNEQFF.

The gene calls are TRBV14 and TRBJ2-7, with no clear D. Trimming shortened V by 1 base and J by 2 bases, and 12 bases separated the two germline ends. The CDR3 extends over 15 amino acids. CDR1 is SGHDN, CDR2 FVKESK, per germline. The CDR3 reads CASSQGRSSTYEQYF. CDR3 DNA sequence: TGTGCCAGCAGCCAAGGTCGTAGTAGTACCTACGAGCAGTACTTC.

The chain links TRBV7-9 to TRBJ1-5; D not resolved. CDR1 and CDR2 from the germline V gene are SEHNR and FQNEAQ (reference sequence). V was cut by 2 bases and J by 7 bases, with 6 bases left in between. This CDR3 region has 12 residues. The CDR3 DNA follows: TGTGCCAGCAGCTTAACATACCAGCCCCAGCATTTT. Its translation is CASSLTYQPQHF.

Only a few counts were recorded for this clone. The identical CDR3 is also encoded by other nucleotide sequences in the sample. The chain couples TRBV18 to TRBJ2-5; D gene unclear. Germline assignment: CDR1 KGHSH and CDR2 LQKENI. The CDR3 is 12 amino acids. Between the trimmed V and J ends, which lost 5 bases and 2 bases, there was a span of 6 bases. The CDR3 spells CASSGQQETQYF. Here the CDR3 DNA reads TGTGCCAGCTCAGGGCAGCAAGAGACCCAGTACTTC.

The chain has TRBV20-1 and TRBJ2-5, with D possibly being TRBD1 (6 bases). The germline V gene has CDR1 DFQATT and CDR2 SNEGSKA (reference sequence). The CDR3 is 11 residues long. Trimming cost V 3 bases and J 9 bases, with 11 bases left between them. The CDR3 sequence is CSARAGDAQYF. The CDR3 bases are TGCAGTGCTAGGGCAGGGGATGCCCAGTACTTC.

CDR3 in DNA: TGTGCTAGTGGTTTGGTATCGGGAGTGGATACGCAGTATTTT. This gives the protein CASGLVSGVDTQYF. V and J are TRBV12-5 and TRBJ2-3; D possibly corresponds to TRBD2 (6 bases). From germline, CDR1 is LGHNT and CDR2 FRNRAP. V dropped 0 bases and J dropped 6 bases, with 10 bases sitting between them. The CDR3 is made up of 14 amino acids.

This clone was seen a few times. The J gene is TRBJ2-5, the V gene TRBV19; 8 bases match TRBD2. Germline V gene sequence: CDR1 LNHDA, CDR2 SQIVND (reference sequence). The CDR3 is 12 residues long. Trimming took 10 bases from V and 4 from J; bases not matched to a gene: 5. The CDR3, as DNA: TGTGCCACGGGACTAGACGGAGAGACCCAGTACTTC. Its translation: CATGLDGETQYF.

The chain carries TRBV5-6 and TRBJ2-7; perhaps TRBD2 as D (5 bases). V was trimmed by 3 bases and J by 7 bases, leaving 23 bases between them. This CDR3 spans 16 amino acids. From germline, CDR1 is SGHDT and CDR2 YYEEEE. CDR3 nucleotides: TGTGCCAGCAGCTGGGTTGGGAGAACAGAGGCTGTTGAGCAGTACTTC. Amino acids: CASSWVGRTEAVEQYF.

In this sample, this clone turned up a few times. V is TRBV7-6 and J is TRBJ1-5, with 8 positions matching TRBD1. This CDR3 is built from 16 residues. Losses at the gene ends were 5 bases for V and 4 bases for J; bases not matched to a gene: 10. Germline values: CDR1 SGHVS, CDR2 FNYEAQ. The CDR3 sequence is CASSPDRGENNQPQHF. The DNA for the CDR3 is TGTGCCAGCAGCCCTGACAGGGGCGAAAATAATCAGCCCCAGCATTTT.

The rearrangement uses TRBV9 and TRBJ1-5; 9 positions agree with TRBD1. This CDR3 is 15 amino acids long. The V gene end was trimmed by 3 bases and the J gene end by 4 bases; junction bases not matched to a gene: 5. Per germline, CDR1 SGDLS and CDR2 YYNGEE. The DNA for the CDR3 is TGTGCCAGCAGCGCAGGACAGGGGTGGAATCAGCCCCAGCATTTT. Its protein product is CASSAGQGWNQPQHF.

V usage is TRBV15 and J usage is TRBJ2-6; D gene unclear. Germline loops: CDR1 LNHNV, CDR2 YYDKDF (reference sequence). The CDR3 totals 13 residues. V was cut by 6 bases and J by 0 bases, with 3 bases left in between. As DNA, the CDR3 is TGTGCCACCAGTCGCTCTGGGGCCAACGTCCTGACTTTC. Encoded protein: CATSRSGANVLTF.

The chain combines TRBV7-3 with TRBJ2-1, with 8 positions matching TRBD1. V shed 5 bases and J 5 bases; nucleotides not matched to a gene: 5. The CDR3 consists of 14 residues. Germline CDR1 reads SGHTA; CDR2 reads FQGTGA. The CDR3 DNA reads as TGTGCCAGCAGCCTACAGGGGGGAGACAATGAGCAGTTCTTC. Its translation: CASSLQGGDNEQFF.

This chain links TRBV29-1 with TRBJ1-1; no definite D call. CDR3 length equals 13 residues. Looked up from germline, CDR1 is SQVTM and CDR2 is ANQGSEA. Trimming shortened V by 4 bases and J by 4 bases, and 13 bases separated the two germline ends. CDR3 in amino acids: CSVVGRLGTEAFF. CDR3 coding DNA: TGCAGCGTTGTGGGCAGATTGGGCACTGAAGCTTTCTTT.

The chain joins TRBV6-4 to TRBJ2-1; 7 bases are shared with TRBD1. The CDR3 is 14 amino acids. Trimming cost V 8 bases and J 6 bases; bases outside gene matches: 10. Germline-derived CDR1 and CDR2 are MRHNA and SNTAGT. This CDR3 reads CASASDRVTNEQFF. The CDR3 nucleotides are TGTGCCAGCGCCTCCGACAGGGTCACCAATGAGCAGTTCTTC.

The V call is TRBV11-2, the J call TRBJ1-2; D gene ambiguous. CDR1 and CDR2 (germline): SGHAT, FQNNGV. The V and J ends lost 1 base and 2 bases respectively, with 17 bases between them. CDR3 size: 17 residues. CDR3 coding DNA: TGTGCCAGCAGCTTAGTATGGCAGAGGAATTCGAACTATGGCTACACCTTC. Protein: CASSLVWQRNSNYGYTF.

This clone came up a few times. The CDR3 nucleotides are TGCAGCGTTGGTTCCGGGACAGGGAATTACGAGCAGTACTTC. Translating gives CSVGSGTGNYEQYF. The chain combines TRBV29-1 with TRBJ2-7, with TRBD1 identical over 9 bases. The CDR3 is made up of 14 amino acids. Germline-derived CDR1 and CDR2 are SQVTM and ANQGSEA. The junction had 8 bases not matched to a gene; V was cut back by 4 bases and J by 4 bases.

The chain has TRBV25-1 and TRBJ2-7; D is possibly TRBD2 (5 bases). Trimming shortened V by 4 bases and J by 0 bases, and 10 bases separated the two germline ends. Germline values: CDR1 MGHDK, CDR2 SYGVNS. The CDR3 has 14 amino acids. DNA for the CDR3: TGTGCCAGCAGTGGGACTCGCAGCTCCTACGAGCAGTACTTC. Its translation is CASSGTRSSYEQYF.

This chain joins TRBV5-4 and TRBJ2-1; TRBD2 matches 7 bases. Losses at the gene ends were 0 bases for V and 5 bases for J; bases not matched to a gene: 2. The CDR3 has 14 residues. The V gene's germline CDR1 is SGHNT and CDR2 YYREEE (reference sequence). DNA for the CDR3: TGTGCCAGCAGCTTGGGGGGACTAAACAATGAGCAGTTCTTC. Its translation is CASSLGGLNNEQFF.

This clone was counted only a few times. The chain links TRBV10-3 to TRBJ2-7, with 9 bases fitting TRBD2. CDR1 ENHRY and CDR2 SYGVKD come from the germline V gene. This CDR3 contains 14 residues. Trimming cost V 10 bases and J 0 bases; bases outside gene matches: 7. The CDR3 DNA reads TGTGCCACCACCTCGACTAGCGGCTCCTACGAGCAGTACTTC. Translation gives CATTSTSGSYEQYF.

The CDR3 loop reads CASSLPYYNEQFF. In DNA, the CDR3 is TGCGCCAGCAGCTTGCCGTACTACAATGAGCAGTTCTTC. J is TRBJ2-1 and V is TRBV5-1; D not certain. The CDR3 has 13 amino acids. The germline V gene encodes CDR1 SGHRS and CDR2 YFSETQ. V lost 1 base and J lost 3, with 5 bases in between. The full variable domain, its missing parts supplied by reference TRBV5-1 and TRBJ2-1, is KAGVTQTPRYLIKTRGQQVTLSCSPISGHRSVSWYQQTPGQGLQFLFEYFSETQRNKGNFPGRFSGRQFSNSRSEMNVSTLELGDSALYLCASSLPYYNEQFFGPGTRLTVL.

This clone was counted between two and nine times. The chain employs TRBV20-1 and TRBJ2-1, with D tentatively TRBD1 (6 bases). The CDR3 has 11 residues. V was cut by 6 bases and J by 10 bases, with 13 bases left in between. Germline V gene data show CDR1 as DFQATT and CDR2 as SNEGSKA (reference sequence). The CDR3 bases are TGCAGTGCCCGGACAGAGACCGAGCAGTTCTTC. It is translated as CSARTETEQFF.

This clone was seen only a few times. J is TRBJ2-3 and V is TRBV13; weak D call: TRBD1 (6 bases). With 5 bases removed from V and 6 bases from J, the gap between germline ends came to 15 bases. This CDR3 comprises 14 residues. Germline V gene data show CDR1 as PRHDT and CDR2 as FYEKMQ (reference sequence). For the CDR3, the DNA is TGTGCCAGCAGCCTCGCCTTGAGGGGGGATACGCAGTATTTT. This gives the protein CASSLALRGDTQYF.

This clone was counted a few times. Other DNA sequences of this sample code for an identical CDR3. The rearrangement uses TRBV7-9 and TRBJ2-3, with 11 bases identical to TRBD2. Germline CDR1 SEHNR, CDR2 FQNEAQ (reference sequence). The CDR3 length is 14 residues. J was trimmed by 5 bases and V by 3 bases; bases with no gene match: 1. DNA of the CDR3: TGTGCCAGCAGCTTTAGCGGGAGGGAAGATACGCAGTATTTT. As protein: CASSFSGREDTQYF.

This clone was seen more than once but under ten times. The V and J genes are TRBV5-4 and TRBJ1-1; D is possibly TRBD1 (6 bases). The germline CDR1 and CDR2 sequences are SGHNT and YYREEE (reference sequence). The CDR3 contains 15 residues. The V and J ends lost 7 bases and 0 bases respectively, with 16 bases between them. CDR3 amino acids: CASGTLTYLNTEAFF. The DNA for the CDR3 is TGTGCCAGCGGGACACTAACATACTTGAACACTGAAGCTTTCTTT.

The chain combines TRBV4-1 with TRBJ2-3; 14 nucleotides align to TRBD2. Germline CDR1 is MGHRA and CDR2 is YSYEKL. The CDR3 has 17 residues. The ends lost 2 bases at V and 4 bases at J; junction bases unmatched: 5. The CDR3 sequence is CASSQRLAGGPSDTQYF. The CDR3 DNA is TGCGCCAGCAGCCAAAGACTAGCGGGAGGGCCATCAGATACGCAGTATTTT.

This clone was observed once. This sequence joins TRBV5-6 and TRBJ2-7, with D possibly TRBD1 on 6 matching bases. Per germline, CDR1 SGHDT and CDR2 YYEEEE. The CDR3 has 13 amino acids. V was clipped by 6 bases and J by 2 bases, with 12 bases between them. The CDR3 DNA reads as TGTGCCAGCACCGAAAGGGGGACCTACGAGCAGTACTTC. This encodes CASTERGTYEQYF.